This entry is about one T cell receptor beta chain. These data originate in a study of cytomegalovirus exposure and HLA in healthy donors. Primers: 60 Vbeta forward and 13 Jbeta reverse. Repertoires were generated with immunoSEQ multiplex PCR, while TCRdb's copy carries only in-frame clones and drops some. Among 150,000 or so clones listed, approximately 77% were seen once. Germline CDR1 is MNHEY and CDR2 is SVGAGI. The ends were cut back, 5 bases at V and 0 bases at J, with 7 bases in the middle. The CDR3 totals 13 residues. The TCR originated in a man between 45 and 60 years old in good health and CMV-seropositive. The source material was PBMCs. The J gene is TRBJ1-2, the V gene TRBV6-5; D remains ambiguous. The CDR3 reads CASSPGSNYGYTF. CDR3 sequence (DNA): TGTGCCAGCAGTCCTGGCTCTAACTATGGCTACACCTTC.